One and the same sample provided the 21 T cell receptor beta chains below, sequenced in a study of spatial heterogeneity in lung cancer. As to time point: blood at routine non-recurrence follow-up after resection. Sequencing was performed on whole RNA extracted from tumor and nontumor lung tissue, or from frozen PBMC, and the material was left unsorted. Via MiXCR, TCRdb re-called the 5' RACE reads, giving one row per CDR3 protein. The profile shows 25,000 or so distinct CDR3 sequences, approximately 6% of them singletons. This specimen consisted of PBMCs, obtained at follow-up. All receptors come from a male donor with early-stage non-small cell lung cancer.

The chain couples TRBV6-2 or TRBV6-3 to TRBJ2-7; D might be TRBD1 (6 bases). In germline, CDR1 is MNHEY, CDR2 SVGEGT. With 6 bases removed from V and 0 bases from J, the gap between germline ends came to 15 bases. This CDR3 is 15 amino acids long. This CDR3 is CASSLTTGSSYEQYF. CDR3 nucleotides: TGTGCCAGCAGCCTTACTACAGGGAGCTCCTACGAGCAGTACTTC.

In this sample, this clonotype turned up a few times. The chain joins TRBV6-2 or TRBV6-3 to TRBJ2-5; D might be TRBD2 (5 bases). CDR3 size: 14 residues. With 5 bases removed from V and 2 bases from J, the gap between germline ends came to 12 bases. Per the germline V gene, CDR1 is MNHEY and CDR2 is SVGEGT. CDR3 DNA: TGTGCCAGCAGTAAAAGTGGGAGTCAAGAGACCCAGTACTTC. Protein: CASSKSGSQETQYF.

This clonotype came up a few times. The gene calls are TRBV30 and TRBJ1-2, with D perhaps matching TRBD1 (5 bases). The V and J ends lost 7 bases and 5 bases respectively, with 20 bases between them. The CDR3 extends over 14 amino acids. Germline values: CDR1 GTSNPN, CDR2 SVGIG (reference sequence). The CDR3 region is CAFDSGRLNYGYTF. CDR3 DNA sequence: TGTGCCTTCGATTCGGGACGATTAAATTATGGCTACACCTTC.

The chain joins TRBV12-3 or TRBV12-4 to TRBJ1-1; 12 bases agree with TRBD1. The V segment lost 6 bases and the J segment 5 bases; nucleotides outside the gene matches: 13. The CDR3 has 17 residues. CDR3 in amino acids: CASSPGTGGGIWTEAFF. CDR3 nucleotides: TGTGCCAGCAGCCCGGGGACAGGGGGCGGAATATGGACTGAAGCTTTCTTT.

The V call is TRBV5-5, the J call TRBJ1-4; D gene unclear. Germline V gene sequence: CDR1 SGHKS, CDR2 YYEKEE (reference sequence). Trimming left V 4 bases short and J 3 bases short, with 10 bases between. The CDR3 runs 14 residues. The CDR3 nucleotides are TGTGCCAGCAGCCACCGGGAACCTAATGAAAAACTGTTTTTT. Translating it yields CASSHREPNEKLFF.

This clonotype was recorded many times. This chain uses TRBV3-1 with TRBJ2-3; 12 nucleotides agree with TRBD2. V gave up 4 bases and J gave up 3 bases; unmatched junction bases: 5. The CDR3 runs to 16 residues. Germline lookup yields CDR1 LGHDT and CDR2 YNNKEL (reference sequence). The chain's CDR3 is CASSPRLAGVTDTQYF. The CDR3 DNA sequence: TGTGCCAGCAGCCCGCGACTAGCGGGGGTGACAGATACGCAGTATTTT.

There are a few counts of this clonotype. For the CDR3, the DNA is TGTGCCAGCAGCTTAGGGACTTGGGGGGAGACCCAGTACTTC. Translated: CASSLGTWGETQYF. The rearrangement joins TRBV7-2 to TRBJ2-5; D may correspond to TRBD1 or TRBD2 (5 bases each). Germline V gene data show CDR1 as SGHTA and CDR2 as FQGNSA. The length of the CDR3 is 14 residues. Trimming removed 1 base from V and 5 bases from J, with 11 bases in between.

This clonotype was observed many times. The rearrangement joins TRBV14 to TRBJ2-7; 8 nucleotides agree with TRBD1. The CDR3 is 17 residues long. The V and J ends lost 3 bases and 0 bases, in that order; junction bases with no gene match: 10. Germline values: CDR1 SGHDN, CDR2 FVKESK. CDR3: CASSQPKGQDFSYEQYV. DNA for the CDR3: TGTGCCAGCAGCCAGCCAAAGGGACAGGACTTCTCCTACGAGCAGTACGTC.

The chain is built from TRBV18 and TRBJ1-1, with D possibly being TRBD1 (5 bases). V lost 6 bases, J lost 3 bases, and 11 bases lay in between. There are 13 residues in the CDR3. CDR1 and CDR2 from the germline V gene are KGHSH and LQKENI. CDR3 loop: CASSQSTDTEAFF. CDR3 sequence (DNA): TGTGCCAGCTCCCAATCGACAGACACTGAAGCTTTCTTT.

V usage is TRBV24-1 and J usage is TRBJ1-1; D gene unclear. The CDR3 contains 13 residues. Looked up from germline, CDR1 is KGHDR and CDR2 is SFDVKD. V lost 4 bases and J 3 bases, leaving 8 bases between the germline ends. The CDR3 DNA is TGTGCCACCAGTGACTATGGGGACACTGAAGCTTTCTTT. Amino acids: CATSDYGDTEAFF.

CDR3 protein: CASSFGATEAFF. The CDR3 nucleotides read TGTGCCAGCAGCTTCGGTGCAACTGAAGCTTTCTTT. The rearrangement links TRBV7-9 to TRBJ1-1; D call uncertain. This CDR3 is built from 12 residues. V dropped 3 bases and J dropped 5 bases, with 7 bases sitting between them. Looked up from germline, CDR1 is SEHNR and CDR2 is FQNEAQ (reference sequence).

This clonotype was counted between two and nine times. The chain is built from TRBV20-1 and TRBJ2-7, with D possibly matching TRBD2 (5 bases). From germline, CDR1 is DFQATT and CDR2 SNEGSKA (reference sequence). CDR3 length: 16 residues. The germline V and J ends were trimmed by 0 bases and 4 bases, with 19 bases remaining between them. The CDR3 spells CSAREYDGLKAYEQYF. In nucleotides, the CDR3 is TGCAGTGCTAGAGAGTATGACGGACTGAAGGCATACGAGCAGTACTTC.

In this sample, this clonotype turned up many times. The J gene is TRBJ1-1, the V gene TRBV4-2; a weak D match, TRBD1 (6 bases). This CDR3 contains 13 residues. Trimming took 0 bases from V and 11 from J, leaving 13 bases between them. CDR1 LGHNA and CDR2 YNFKEQ come from the germline V gene. This CDR3 is CASSQEGGRRAFF. In nucleotides, the CDR3 is TGTGCCAGCAGCCAAGAGGGGGGGCGAAGGGCTTTCTTT.

The chain recombines TRBV28 with TRBJ2-7; 10 bases match TRBD1. This CDR3 has 13 amino acids. Germline V CDR1 and CDR2: MDHEN, SYDVKM. Germline trimming cut 10 bases from V and 3 bases from J; bases unmatched to any gene: 6. CDR3 nucleotide sequence: TGTGCCACAGGGACAGGGGACCGCTACGAGCAGTACGTC. It specifies CATGTGDRYEQYV.

This clonotype was counted ten times or more. CDR3 sequence (DNA): TGTGCCAGCAGCTTAGGCCAACAAGAGACCCAGTACTTC. Translated: CASSLGQQETQYF. The chain employs TRBV7-2 and TRBJ2-5; D unresolved. Germline CDR1 and CDR2: SGHTA and FQGNSA. Trimming pared 1 base from V and 2 bases from J, leaving 5 bases between. This CDR3 has 13 residues.

At least ten counts were recorded for this clonotype. The chain links TRBV5-5 to TRBJ1-6, with a weak D call TRBD1 (5 bases). The CDR3 contains 16 residues. Germline V gene lookup returns CDR1 SGHKS and CDR2 YYEKEE (reference sequence). The germline V and J ends were trimmed by 2 bases and 7 bases, with 16 bases remaining between them. In DNA, the CDR3 is TGTGCCAGCAGCTTAGATTCGGGGGTTGGCAATTCACCCCTCCACTTT. Protein: CASSLDSGVGNSPLHF.

The CDR3 region has the DNA TGTGCCAGCTCACCACCTGGACAGGGGAGAAAACTGTTTTTT. This sequence encodes CASSPPGQGRKLFF. The chain joins TRBV18 to TRBJ1-4, with TRBD1 identical over 9 bases. V shed 0 bases, J shed 10 bases, and the junction held 3 bases outside the gene matches. This CDR3 comprises 14 residues. Germline loops: CDR1 KGHSH, CDR2 LQKENI.

The chain employs TRBV20-1 and TRBJ1-4; tentatively, D is TRBD1 (5 bases). V dropped 1 base and J dropped 6 bases, with 15 bases sitting between them. Germline lookup yields CDR1 DFQATT and CDR2 SNEGSKA (reference sequence). The CDR3 runs 15 residues. This CDR3 is CSARALRQGDEKLFF. The CDR3 region has the DNA TGCAGTGCTAGAGCTTTAAGGCAGGGCGATGAAAAACTGTTTTTT.

This clonotype came up a few times. V usage is TRBV20-1 and J usage is TRBJ2-7; D remains unclear. The CDR3 is made up of 14 amino acids. Trimming shortened V by 1 base and J by 3 bases, and 13 bases separated the two germline ends. CDR1 is DFQATT and CDR2 is SNEGSKA in the germline V gene (reference sequence). The DNA of the CDR3 is TGCAGTGCTAGAGTTTTTAAGGACCTCTACGAGCAGTACTTC. Translation gives CSARVFKDLYEQYF.

This clonotype was seen a few times. CDR3 residues: CACAGGTYNSPLHF. CDR3 nucleotide sequence: TGTGCCTGTGCAGGGGGCACGTATAATTCACCCCTCCACTTT. The chain combines TRBV30 with TRBJ1-6; 8 bases are a match to TRBD1. CDR1 is GTSNPN, CDR2 SVGIG, per germline (reference sequence). Trimming took 6 bases from V and 4 from J; bases not matched to a gene: 5. The CDR3 sequence is 14 residues long.

This clonotype was seen a handful of times. This chain uses TRBV9 with TRBJ2-1, with D tentatively TRBD2 (7 bases). Per the germline V gene, CDR1 is SGDLS and CDR2 is YYNGEE. Trimming removed 0 bases at V and 0 bases at J, with 13 bases between. This CDR3 is 17 amino acids long. In nucleotides, the CDR3 is TGTGCCAGCAGCGTAGAGGGGAGGGGGAGCTCCTACAATGAGCAGTTCTTC. It translates to CASSVEGRGSSYNEQFF.